This T cell receptor (beta chain) was sequenced for a study of synovial regulatory T cells in juvenile arthritis (dated by TCRdb to the mid-2010s). Looking at the study overall: Of the sequenced patients, three were therapy-naive, one was treated with methotrexate plus infliximab, several were treated with methotrexate, and one lacked treatment information. Using matched patient samples, the researchers compared TCRbeta CDR3 repertoires across three groups: blood iaTreg cells, other blood Treg cells and synovial fluid Treg cells. Effector T cell subsets were also sequenced in this cohort for comparisons, but the Treg dataset alone covers only blood and synovial fluid Treg cells. Treg and Teff subsets from 11 JIA patients with active disease were included in the TCR repertoire comparisons. Here is what the overall study found, with its caveats: More CDR3 sequences were shared by synovial Treg cells with iaTreg cells than with other blood Treg cells, and a closer relation was confirmed by Chao-Jaccard similarity. iaTreg TCR repertoires were largely private across patients and partially overlapped with synovial Teff and blood CPL repertoires. Lower TCR diversity was observed in blood iaTreg cells than in other blood Treg cells, consistent with antigen-driven expansion.

TCR repertoire donors were some 11 juvenile idiopathic arthritis patients with active disease who had not reached inactive disease, 3 polyarticular and 8 oligoarticular. A median age of approximately 12 years (range 2.4-22.9) and a median disease duration of around seven years (range 0.2-19.1) were recorded for the TCR-sequenced patients. Samples for TCR repertoire analysis were collected at two centres in Italy. Peripheral blood mononuclear cells were isolated using a Histopaque-1077 density gradient and were cryopreserved in 90% FCS with approximately 10% DMSO. Via the germline V gene, CDR1 is LGHNA and CDR2 YSLEER. Its CDR3 holds 13 amino acids, cysteine through phenylalanine. The coding DNA is unavailable. As concerns this clone: Its cognate antigen has yet to be identified.

Receptors were amplified or captured by the immunoSEQ multiplex PCR assay. TCRbeta CDR3 sequencing was carried out by Adaptive Biotechnologies. On the authors' methods: Repertoire similarity was assessed with the Chao-modified Jaccard index and with the median clonotype overlap from 200 random subsamples of equal sample size. The similarity analyses were based on either productive nucleotide sequences or amino acid sequences translated in silico. Hierarchical clustering with single linkage and t-SNE based on Chao-modified Jaccard distances were used to compare repertoires. Repertoire diversity was assessed with the Renyi index over a range of alpha values after the sample sizes were normalised. TCRdb retrieved this table from immuneACCESS and kept in-frame rearrangements only. Not all clones are present; in checked studies, unresolved V genes account for under half, and no reason is known for the remainder. That table supplies the V and J calls and clone size; D and trimming were determined from the DNA. The sample has 7,500 to 10,000 clones on record. The leading ten clones occupy about 0.71% of the sample.

The receptor chain draws on TRBV4-3 and TRBJ1-1. Sample: Treg cells from blood. This specimen's cell subset or site label, interpreted: remaining (HLA-DR-negative) circulating blood Treg cells. This clonotype was sampled from a donor aged 2-30 years with juvenile idiopathic arthritis. The CDR3 loop reads CASSGRVGTEAFF.